The present T cell receptor beta chain was sequenced within a study of breast tumors, draining lymph nodes, adjacent tissues. Per germline, CDR1 PRHDT and CDR2 FYEKMQ (reference sequence). The CDR3 has 15 amino acids. From the multiplex PCR reads, TCRdb called clonotypes with MiXCR, one entry per CDR3 protein. The sample includes about 300,000 distinct CDR3 sequences, 30% seen only once; the top ten take approximately 1%. Breast cancer patients provided tissue from their axillary draining lymph nodes. About this clonotype: Its antigen is currently unknown. This sequence may be a read error, since a much larger clone differs from it by one base.

Study-wide results and caveats: Compared with basal-like, luminal-like tumors shared significantly more repertoire with nontumor tissue. Compared with lymph nodes, tumors were less diverse; compared with nontumor tissue, more. Most tumor T cells seemingly derive from lymph node, then expand in tumor.

The chain carries TRBV13 and TRBJ2-7; TRBD1 aligns across 7 bases. The sample comprised axillary lymph node tissue. The receptor was derived from a female donor with breast cancer. Some clones in this sample may be carry-over from other donors' samples. CDR3 loop: CASSVTPRDSYEQCF. The CDR3, as DNA: TGTGCCAGCAGCGTTACGCCCCGGGACAGTTACGAGCAGTGCTTC.